Listed below are T cell receptor beta chains from one sample, sequenced in a study of T cell responses to AZD1222 COVID-19 vaccine. Measured with immunoSEQ multiplex PCR; TCRdb has only the in-frame clones, and not every one. This table holds 120,000 or so clones, 84% found once. The source material was peripheral blood, sampled 28 days after the second AZD1222 dose. The receptors come from an adult who received the AZD1222 COVID-19 vaccine. Each CDR3 is given with its conserved first and last residue. D genes are given only for firm matches. Clone size, where shown, is once, few, many, or a class for clones that have expanded.

CDR3,DNA,size,D,J,V
CASSQDLWGGVGANVLTF,TGCGCCAGCAGCCAAGATCTTTGGGGTGGGGTCGGGGCCAACGTCCTGACTTTC,.,.,TRBJ2-6,TRBV4-3
CASKGRDEQYF,TGTGCCAGCAAAGGGCGAGACGAGCAGTACTTC,.,.,TRBJ2-7,TRBV28
CASSDTRGTAQYF,TGCGCCAGCAGTGACACCAGGGGGACAGCGCAGTATTTT,few,TRBD1,TRBJ2-3,TRBV10-2
CASSHQRQGRRGYTF,TGTGCCAGCAGTCACCAACGACAGGGGCGGCGTGGCTACACCTTC,.,TRBD1,TRBJ1-2,TRBV28
CASSYSLRGVHNEQFF,TGTGCCAGCAGTTACTCGTTGCGGGGGGTCCACAATGAGCAGTTCTTC,.,TRBD2,TRBJ2-1,TRBV6-2/TRBV6-3
CASSSPGSYEQYF,TGTGCCAGCAGCTCCCCCGGGTCCTACGAGCAGTACTTC,.,.,TRBJ2-7,TRBV7-3
CASSLTNRYTGELFF,TGTGCCAGCAGTTTAACGAACAGATACACCGGGGAGCTGTTTTTT,.,.,TRBJ2-2,TRBV27
CASSYPGPIYTEAFF,TGTGCCAGCAGCTATCCCGGACCTATCTACACTGAAGCTTTCTTT,.,.,TRBJ1-1,TRBV13
CASSPGQGNTIYF,TGTGCCAGTAGCCCGGGACAGGGGAACACCATATATTTT,.,TRBD1,TRBJ1-3,TRBV19
CASSLVTSPAGELFF,TGTGCCAGCAGCTTAGTGACTAGTCCTGCCGGGGAGCTGTTTTTT,once,.,TRBJ2-2,TRBV13
CAWSVRWRAEEKLFF,TGTGCCTGGAGTGTACGTTGGAGGGCTGAGGAAAAACTGTTTTTT,.,.,TRBJ1-4,TRBV30
CASIDGGTVHQPQHF,TGTGCCAGCATCGATGGGGGGACAGTCCATCAGCCCCAGCATTTT,.,TRBD1,TRBJ1-5,TRBV28
CASSRGGPGGEKLFF,TGCGCCAGCAGCCGCGGGGGACCTGGCGGAGAAAAACTGTTTTTT,.,.,TRBJ1-4,TRBV5-1
CASSILDGGLYGYTF,TGTGCCAGTAGTATCTTGGACGGAGGACTCTATGGCTACACCTTC,.,.,TRBJ1-2,TRBV19
CASSTGQYGGELFF,TGCGCCAGCAGCACGGGACAGTACGGCGGGGAGCTGTTTTTT,few,TRBD1,TRBJ2-2,TRBV4-1
CSVGKGGARSHTEAFF,TGCAGCGTTGGAAAGGGGGGGGCGCGGTCACACACTGAAGCTTTCTTT,.,.,TRBJ1-1,TRBV29-1
CASSLAGVTNTEAFF,TGTGCCAGCAGCTTAGCTGGGGTCACAAACACTGAAGCTTTCTTT,.,.,TRBJ1-1,TRBV7-9
CASSLVFGQRVNTEAFF,TGTGCCAGCAGCTTGGTTTTTGGACAGAGAGTGAACACTGAAGCTTTCTTT,.,.,TRBJ1-1,TRBV5-5
CASSQTATEKLFF,TGTGCCAGCAGCCAAACGGCAACAGAAAAACTGTTTTTT,.,.,TRBJ1-4,TRBV3-1/TRBV3-2
CASSLGQGAIQPQHF,TGTGCCAGCAGCTTGGGGCAGGGGGCAATTCAGCCCCAGCATTTT,.,TRBD1,TRBJ1-5,TRBV5-6
CASSTTGQINEKLFF,TGTGCCAGCAGTACTACGGGACAGATTAATGAAAAACTGTTTTTT,.,TRBD1,TRBJ1-4,TRBV2
CASSLEQGSWETQYF,TGCGCCAGCAGCTTGGAACAGGGGTCGTGGGAGACCCAGTACTTC,.,TRBD1,TRBJ2-5,TRBV5-1
CASSLQPNTEAFF,TGTGCCAGCAGCCTACAGCCGAACACTGAAGCTTTCTTT,.,.,TRBJ1-1,TRBV7-2
CASSRDRAGAFF,TGTGCCAGCTCCAGGGACAGGGCTGGTGCTTTCTTT,once,TRBD1,TRBJ1-1,TRBV28
CASKAGNYGYTF,TGTGCCAGCAAGGCAGGGAACTATGGCTACACCTTC,.,.,TRBJ1-2,TRBV2